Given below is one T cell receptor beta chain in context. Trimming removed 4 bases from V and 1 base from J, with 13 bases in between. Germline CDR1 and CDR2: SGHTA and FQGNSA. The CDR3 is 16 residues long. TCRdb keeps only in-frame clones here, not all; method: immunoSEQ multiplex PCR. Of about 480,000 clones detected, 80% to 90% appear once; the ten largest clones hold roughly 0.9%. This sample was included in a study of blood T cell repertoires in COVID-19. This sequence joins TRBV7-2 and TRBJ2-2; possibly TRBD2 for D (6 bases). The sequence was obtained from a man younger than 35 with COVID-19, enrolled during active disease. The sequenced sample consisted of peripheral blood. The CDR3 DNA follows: TGTGCCAGCAGCTACGTGGGAGGAAGGAACACCGGGGAGCTGTTTTTT. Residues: CASSYVGGRNTGELFF.